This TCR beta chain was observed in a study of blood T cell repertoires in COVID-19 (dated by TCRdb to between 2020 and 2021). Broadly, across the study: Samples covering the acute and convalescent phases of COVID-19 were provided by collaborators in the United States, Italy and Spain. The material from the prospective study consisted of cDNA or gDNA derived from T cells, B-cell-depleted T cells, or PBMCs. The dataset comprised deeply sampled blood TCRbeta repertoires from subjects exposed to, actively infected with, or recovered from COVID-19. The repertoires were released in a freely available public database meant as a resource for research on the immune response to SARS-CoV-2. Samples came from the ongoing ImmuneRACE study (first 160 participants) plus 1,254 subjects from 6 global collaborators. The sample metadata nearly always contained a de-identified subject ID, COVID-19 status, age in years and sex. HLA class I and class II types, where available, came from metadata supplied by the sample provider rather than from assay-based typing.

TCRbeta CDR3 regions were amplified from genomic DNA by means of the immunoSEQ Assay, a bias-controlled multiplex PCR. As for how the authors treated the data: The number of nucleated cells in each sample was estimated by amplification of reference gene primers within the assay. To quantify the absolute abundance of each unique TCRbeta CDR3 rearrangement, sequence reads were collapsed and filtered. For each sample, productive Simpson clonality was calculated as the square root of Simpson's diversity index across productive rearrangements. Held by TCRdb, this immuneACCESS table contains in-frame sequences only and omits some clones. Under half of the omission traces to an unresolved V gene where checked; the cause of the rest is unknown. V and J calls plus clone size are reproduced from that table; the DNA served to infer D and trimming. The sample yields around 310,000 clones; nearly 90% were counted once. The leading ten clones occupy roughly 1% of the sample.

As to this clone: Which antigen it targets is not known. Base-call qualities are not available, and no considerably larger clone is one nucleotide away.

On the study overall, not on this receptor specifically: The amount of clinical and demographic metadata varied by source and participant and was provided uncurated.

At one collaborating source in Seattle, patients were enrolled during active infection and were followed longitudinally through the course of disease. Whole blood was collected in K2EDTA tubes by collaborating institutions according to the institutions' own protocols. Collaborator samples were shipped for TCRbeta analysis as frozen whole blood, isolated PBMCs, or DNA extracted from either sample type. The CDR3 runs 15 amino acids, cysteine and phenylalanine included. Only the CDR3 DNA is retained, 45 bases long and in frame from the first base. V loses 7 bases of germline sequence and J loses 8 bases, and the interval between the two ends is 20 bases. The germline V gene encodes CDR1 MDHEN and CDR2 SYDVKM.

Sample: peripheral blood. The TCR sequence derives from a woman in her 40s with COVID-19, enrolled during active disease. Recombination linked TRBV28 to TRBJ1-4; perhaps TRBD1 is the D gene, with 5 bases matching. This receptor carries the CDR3 CASIAGSHGWEKLFF. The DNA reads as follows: TGTGCCAGCATCGCAGGGTCCCACGGTTGGGAAAAACTGTTTTTT.